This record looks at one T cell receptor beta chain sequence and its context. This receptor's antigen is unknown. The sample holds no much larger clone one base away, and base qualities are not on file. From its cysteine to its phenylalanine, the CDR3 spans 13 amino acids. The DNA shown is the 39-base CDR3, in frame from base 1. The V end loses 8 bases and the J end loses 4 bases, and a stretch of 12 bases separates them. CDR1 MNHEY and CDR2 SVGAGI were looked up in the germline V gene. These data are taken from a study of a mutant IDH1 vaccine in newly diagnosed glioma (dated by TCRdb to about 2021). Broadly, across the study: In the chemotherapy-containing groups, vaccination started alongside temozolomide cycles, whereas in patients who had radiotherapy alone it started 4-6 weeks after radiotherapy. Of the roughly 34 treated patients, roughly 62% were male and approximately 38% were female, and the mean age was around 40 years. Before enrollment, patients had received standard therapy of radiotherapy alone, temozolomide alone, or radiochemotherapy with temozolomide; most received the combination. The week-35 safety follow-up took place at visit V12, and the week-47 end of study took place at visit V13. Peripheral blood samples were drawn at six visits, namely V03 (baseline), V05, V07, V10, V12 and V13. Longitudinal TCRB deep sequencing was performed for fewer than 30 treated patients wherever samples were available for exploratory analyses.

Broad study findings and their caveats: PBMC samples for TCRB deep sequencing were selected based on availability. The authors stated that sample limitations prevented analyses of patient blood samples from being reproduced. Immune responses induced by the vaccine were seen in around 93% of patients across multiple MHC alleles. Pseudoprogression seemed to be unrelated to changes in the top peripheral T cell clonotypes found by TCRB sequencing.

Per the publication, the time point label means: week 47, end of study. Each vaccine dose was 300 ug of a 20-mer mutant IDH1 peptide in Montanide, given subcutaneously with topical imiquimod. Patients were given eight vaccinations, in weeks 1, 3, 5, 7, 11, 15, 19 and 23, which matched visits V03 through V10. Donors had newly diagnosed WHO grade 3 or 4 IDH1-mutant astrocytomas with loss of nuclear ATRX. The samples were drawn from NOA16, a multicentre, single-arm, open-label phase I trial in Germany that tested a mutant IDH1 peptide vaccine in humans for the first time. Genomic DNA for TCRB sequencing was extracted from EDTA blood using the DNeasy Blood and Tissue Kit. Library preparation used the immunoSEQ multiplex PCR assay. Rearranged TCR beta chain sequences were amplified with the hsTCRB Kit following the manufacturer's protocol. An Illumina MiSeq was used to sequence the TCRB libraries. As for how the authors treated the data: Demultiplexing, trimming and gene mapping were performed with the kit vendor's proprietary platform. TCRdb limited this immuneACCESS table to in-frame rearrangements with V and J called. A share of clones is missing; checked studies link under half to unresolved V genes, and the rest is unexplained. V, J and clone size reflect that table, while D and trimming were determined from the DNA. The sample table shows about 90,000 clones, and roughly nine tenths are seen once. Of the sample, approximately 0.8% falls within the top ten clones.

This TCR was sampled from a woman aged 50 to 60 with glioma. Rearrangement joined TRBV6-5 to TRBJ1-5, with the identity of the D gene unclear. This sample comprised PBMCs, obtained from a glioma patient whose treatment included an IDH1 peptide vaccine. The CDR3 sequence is CASGWQANQPQHF. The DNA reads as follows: TGTGCCAGCGGCTGGCAGGCAAATCAGCCCCAGCATTTT.